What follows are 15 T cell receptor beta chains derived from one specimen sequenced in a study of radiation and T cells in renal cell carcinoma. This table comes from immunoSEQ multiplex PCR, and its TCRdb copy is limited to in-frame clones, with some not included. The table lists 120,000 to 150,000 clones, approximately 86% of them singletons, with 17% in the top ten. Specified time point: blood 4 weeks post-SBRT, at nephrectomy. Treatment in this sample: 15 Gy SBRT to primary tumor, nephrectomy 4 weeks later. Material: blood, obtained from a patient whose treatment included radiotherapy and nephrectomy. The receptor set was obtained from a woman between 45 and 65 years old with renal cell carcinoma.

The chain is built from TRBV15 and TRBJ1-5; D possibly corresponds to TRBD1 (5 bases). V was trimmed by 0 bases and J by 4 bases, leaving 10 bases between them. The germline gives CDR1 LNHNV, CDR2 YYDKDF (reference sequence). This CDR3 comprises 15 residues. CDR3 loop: CATSREFGGNQPQHF. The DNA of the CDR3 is TGTGCCACCAGCAGAGAGTTCGGGGGGAATCAGCCCCAGCATTTT.

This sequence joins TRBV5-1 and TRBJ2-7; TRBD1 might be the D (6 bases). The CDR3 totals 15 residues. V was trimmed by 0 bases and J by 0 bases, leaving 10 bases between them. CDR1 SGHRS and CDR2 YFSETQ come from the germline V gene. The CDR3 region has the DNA TGCGCCAGCAGCTTGGACAGGGTGAGCTCCTACGAGCAGTACTTC. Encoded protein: CASSLDRVSSYEQYF.

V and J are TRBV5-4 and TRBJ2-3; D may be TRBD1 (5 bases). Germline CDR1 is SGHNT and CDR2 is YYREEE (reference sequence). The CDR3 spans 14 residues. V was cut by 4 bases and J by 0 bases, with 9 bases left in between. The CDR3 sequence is CASSVPGSTDTQYF. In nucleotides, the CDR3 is TGTGCCAGCAGCGTACCAGGGAGCACAGATACGCAGTATTTT.

The CDR3 sequence is CASSLGQGQETQYF. The CDR3 nucleotides are TGTGCCAGCAGCTTAGGACAGGGACAAGAGACCCAGTACTTC. The genes are TRBV5-5 and TRBJ2-5; 8 bases align to TRBD1. J was trimmed by 2 bases and V by 2 bases; bases with no gene match: 2. The CDR3 is made up of 14 amino acids. Germline CDR1 is SGHKS and CDR2 is YYEKEE (reference sequence). Supplemented by reference TRBV5-5 and TRBJ2-5, the full variable domain reads DAGVTQSPTHLIKTRGQQVTLRCSPISGHKSVSWYQQVLGQGPQFIFQYYEKEERGRGNFPDRFSARQFPNYSSELNVNALLLGDSALYLCASSLGQGQETQYFGPGTRLLVL.

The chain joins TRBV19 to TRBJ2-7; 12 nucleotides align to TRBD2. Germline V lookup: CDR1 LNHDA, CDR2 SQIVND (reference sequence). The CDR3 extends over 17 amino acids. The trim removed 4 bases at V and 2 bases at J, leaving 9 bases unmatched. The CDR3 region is CASSTSGLAGRAYEQYF. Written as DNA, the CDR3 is TGTGCCAGTAGTACGTCCGGACTAGCGGGACGCGCCTACGAGCAGTACTTC. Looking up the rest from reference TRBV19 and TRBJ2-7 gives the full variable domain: DGGITQSPKYLFRKEGQNVTLSCEQNLNHDAMYWYRQDPGQGLRLIYYSQIVNDFQKGDIAEGYSVSREKKESFPLTVTSAQKNPTAFYLCASSTSGLAGRAYEQYFGPGTRLTVT.

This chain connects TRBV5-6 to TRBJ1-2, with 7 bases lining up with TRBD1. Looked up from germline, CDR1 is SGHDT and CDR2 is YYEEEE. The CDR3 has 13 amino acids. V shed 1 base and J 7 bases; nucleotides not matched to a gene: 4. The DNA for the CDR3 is TGTGCCAGCAGCTTGCGACAGGGAGTTGGCTACACCTTC. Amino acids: CASSLRQGVGYTF.

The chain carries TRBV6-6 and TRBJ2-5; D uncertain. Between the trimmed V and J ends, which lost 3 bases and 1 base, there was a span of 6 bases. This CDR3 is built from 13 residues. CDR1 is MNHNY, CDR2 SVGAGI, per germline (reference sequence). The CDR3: CASSYGSQETQYF. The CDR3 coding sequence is TGTGCCAGCAGTTATGGCAGCCAAGAGACCCAGTACTTC.

For the CDR3, the DNA is TGTGCCAGCAGTTTACTGGGTCAGGGGGCGCGAGGCTACACCTTC. Encoded protein: CASSLLGQGARGYTF. The rearrangement links TRBV27 to TRBJ1-2, with 8 bases identical to TRBD1. CDR1 and CDR2 from the germline V gene are MNHEY and SMNVEV (reference sequence). The CDR3 length is 15 residues. Trimming took 2 bases from V and 8 from J; bases not matched to a gene: 10.

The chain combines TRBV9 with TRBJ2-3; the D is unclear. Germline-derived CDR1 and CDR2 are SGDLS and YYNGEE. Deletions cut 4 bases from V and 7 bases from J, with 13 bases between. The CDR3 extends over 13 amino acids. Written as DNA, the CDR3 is TGTGCCAGCAGCCCCACGGTTTTAAATACGCAGTATTTT. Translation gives CASSPTVLNTQYF.

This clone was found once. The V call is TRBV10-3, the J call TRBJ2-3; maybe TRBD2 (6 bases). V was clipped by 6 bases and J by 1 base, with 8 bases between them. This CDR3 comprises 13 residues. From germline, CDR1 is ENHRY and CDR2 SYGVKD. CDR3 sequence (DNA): TGTGCCATCAGGGGCGGGGGCACAGATACGCAGTATTTT. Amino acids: CAIRGGGTDTQYF.

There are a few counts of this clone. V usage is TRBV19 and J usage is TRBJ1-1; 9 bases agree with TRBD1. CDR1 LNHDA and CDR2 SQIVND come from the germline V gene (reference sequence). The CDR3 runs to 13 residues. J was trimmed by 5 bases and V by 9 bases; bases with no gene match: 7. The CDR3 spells CARDRGARTEAFF. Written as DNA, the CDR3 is TGTGCCAGAGACAGGGGGGCGAGGACTGAAGCTTTCTTT.

The CDR3 bases are TGTGCCAGCAGCTCCCCAGGGTCCTACGAGCAGTACTTC. Protein product: CASSSPGSYEQYF. The genes are TRBV7-9 and TRBJ2-7; weak D call: TRBD1 (5 bases). V was shortened by 4 bases and J by 1 base, with 8 bases between the two germline ends. The CDR3 extends over 13 amino acids. The germline V gene has CDR1 SEHNR and CDR2 FQNEAQ (reference sequence).

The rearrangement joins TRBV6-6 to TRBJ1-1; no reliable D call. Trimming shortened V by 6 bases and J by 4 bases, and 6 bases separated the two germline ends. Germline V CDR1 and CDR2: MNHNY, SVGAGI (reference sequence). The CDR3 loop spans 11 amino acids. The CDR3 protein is CASRSLTEAFF. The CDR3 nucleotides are TGTGCCAGCAGATCGCTCACTGAAGCTTTCTTT.

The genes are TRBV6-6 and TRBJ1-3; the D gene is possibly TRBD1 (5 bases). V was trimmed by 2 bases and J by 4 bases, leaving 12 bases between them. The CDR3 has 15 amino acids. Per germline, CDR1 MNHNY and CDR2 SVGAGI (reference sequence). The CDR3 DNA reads TGTGCCAGCAGTTACGAGCCAGGGACGGGAAACACCATATATTTT. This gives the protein CASSYEPGTGNTIYF.

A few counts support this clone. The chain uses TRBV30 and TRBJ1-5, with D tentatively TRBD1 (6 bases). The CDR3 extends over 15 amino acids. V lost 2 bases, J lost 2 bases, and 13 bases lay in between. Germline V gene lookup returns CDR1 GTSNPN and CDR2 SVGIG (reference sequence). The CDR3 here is CAWSNKGGGNQPQHF. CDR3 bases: TGTGCCTGGAGTAATAAGGGGGGAGGCAATCAGCCCCAGCATTTT.